This TCR beta chain was captured by sequencing in a study of cytomegalovirus exposure and HLA in healthy donors (dated by TCRdb to 2017 to 2019). Study-level background: An earlier analysis of fewer than 750 of the donors reported 250 to 350 Gb of sequence data and 95 million to 130 million unique TCR beta sequences obtained from about 179 million T cells. Among the roughly 400 genotyped donors, around 81% belonged to the genetic ancestry cluster associated with self-reported Caucasian donors. Alongside the repertoire data, information on donor age, sex, ethnicity and CMV serostatus was compiled. In the later analysis, no new phenotypic data were used to find candidate immune exposures; instead, reliance was placed on TCR beta sequences and their occurrence across donors. High-throughput TCR immunosequencing, statistical association of individual TCRs with disease status, and machine learning were combined to predict cytomegalovirus infection status. Typing coverage varied by locus: about 620-640 donors for A, B, C, DRB1 and DQB1; about 520 for DQA1; about 600 for DPA1; 450 to 480 for DPB1. To study patterns of TCR occurrence, a later analysis re-analyzed previously published TCR beta repertoires from more than 550 donors and added high-resolution HLA genotyping. Several DR-DQ haplotypes were handled as single units for association and clustering because linkage in the cohort was strong. An early release covering some 640 HLA-typed donors comprised approximately 300 gigabases of sequencing data and 65 million to 100 million unique TCR sequences. Besides the first cohort of around 700 subjects, a separate validation cohort made up of over a hundred different subjects was used. A later genetic analysis used genome-wide SNP genotypes for about 65% of the 666 donors, treating that subset as a discovery cohort. An earlier analysis of approximately 580 of the donors used high-throughput TCR beta sequencing to judge whether each TCR beta V gene segment behaved as functional or pseudogenic. On average, roughly 250,000 unique TCR beta nucleotide sequences were sequenced per donor among a few hundred genotyped donors of the cohort, with roughly 20% of those sequences being non-productive. All discovery cohort repertoires had been generated using a single sequencing platform. The study aimed to test whether cataloging public T cell receptors could reveal signatures of past pathogen exposure. Both class I and class II loci were covered by HLA typing, at four-digit resolution. Using immunosequencing, the study profiled T cell repertoires from about 620 subjects and related those repertoires to cytomegalovirus serostatus. The study at large found these results: Specific HLA alleles were associated with roughly 16,000 TCR beta sequences at a false discovery rate of 0.05 in a later analysis. Sequencing depth was assumed to be roughly uniform across donors in the presence/absence analyses, though that assumption may not hold. A further reported finding was that TCR beta sequences accurately predicted the HLA-A and HLA-B alleles for most subjects in the first cohort. The authors suggested that the approach could potentially be generalized to other disease states and immunological phenotypes. Compared with equally common non-associated chains, HLA-associated TCR beta chains in a later analysis were more clonally expanded and had lower generation probabilities. Most CMV-associated TCR beta chains appeared to be HLA-restricted in a later analysis, and the HLA associations seemed to be driven largely by CMV exposure. A later analysis reported that several top co-occurrence clusters appeared linked to parvovirus B19, influenza, CMV and Epstein-Barr virus. The earlier analysis of 587 of the donors excluded roughly 17 rarely observed V segments, including chromosome 9 orphons, because counts were too low. In a later analysis, the rate of TCR association differed among HLA loci, with DRB1 alleles having the most associated TCRs and HLA-C alleles having the fewest. The classifier was reported to diagnose cytomegalovirus status with high specificity and sensitivity in both the original cohort and the validation cohort. Correlated functional status among segregating V segments might reflect linkage disequilibrium, but an unknown experimental factor could not be ruled out. A later genetic analysis associated a missense DCLRE1C variant with V-gene and J-gene trimming of TCR beta chains, and an independent cohort replicated the association. Because HLA typing was missing for some donors at each locus, association tests included only the typed subset. A later genetic analysis reported fewer N-insertions in productive TCRs among donors in an Asian-associated ancestry cluster than the roughly 670-donor mean. The study listed approximately 150 TCR beta chains as associated with cytomegalovirus. In an earlier analysis of some 550 of the donors, most TCR beta V segments were observed in productive rearrangements about 87% or about 30% of the time, broadly matching IMGT annotations. Only TCR beta chains were sequenced in this cohort, and the absence of alpha or paired-chain data limited detectable features. Strong co-occurrence of HLA alleles, especially DR and DQ, made assigning TCR associations to individual alleles difficult. A cluster of highly shared sequence variants was judged likely to be a technical artifact of the sequencing pipeline. Because the 87-base-pair reads could not distinguish some IMGT-functional V segments, including TRBV6-2 and TRBV6-3, those segments were excluded. The only immune exposure information available for the cohort was CMV serostatus. In vitro tests confirmed that a few of the cytomegalovirus-associated TCR beta chains recognize cytomegalovirus antigens. Most TCR sequences were observed very rarely across donors, whereas some public TCRs were present in many individuals.

In total, just over 650 healthy bone marrow donors made up the cohort. Cohort members were all nominally healthy when sampled, although unrecorded immune exposures were likely present. The donor was CMV seropositive and belonged to the group of about 290 seropositive cohort members. A peripheral blood sample was collected from each donor, and TCR beta sequencing was performed on peripheral blood mononuclear cells. The Qiagen DNeasy Blood Extraction Kit was used to extract genomic DNA from the blood cell samples. As to this clone: Its binding antigen is unknown. The record has no base qualities; no much larger clone is one base away.

To prepare the library, the immunoSEQ multiplex PCR assay was applied. For the multiplex PCR, a mixture combining 60 forward primers for TCR Vbeta segments and 13 reverse primers for TCR Jbeta segments was used. Amplification of the CDR3 region of rearranged TCR beta genes was performed with a multiplex PCR assay on genomic DNA. The Illumina HiSeq System was used to sequence the amplified TCR beta libraries as 87-base-pair reads. The study's processing was this. A later analysis tallied some 79 million unique TCR beta chains across the approximately 670 repertoires, and some 10 million of those chains were shared by two or more donors. Raw reads were error-corrected and collapsed into unique sequences with a nearest-neighbor algorithm that merged closely related sequences to remove PCR and sequencing errors. V, D and J gene segments were assigned by aligning CDR3 sequences to IMGT reference sequences. For a sequence to be retained, a match of at least six nucleotides to both a V gene segment and a J gene segment was required. A rearrangement was called productive if the CDR3 had no stop codons and remained in frame with V and J, and every other rearrangement was called non-productive. CDR3 was defined according to IMGT convention as the region running from the second conserved V-encoded cysteine to the conserved J-encoded phenylalanine. The earlier analysis of 587 of the donors excluded any sequence lacking an unambiguous match to a single V gene segment. An earlier analysis of some 610 of the donors called V segments functional above 56.7% productive rearrangements and segregating when the between-donor standard deviation exceeded 5%. A statistical classification framework was built for diagnosing cytomegalovirus status from the catalog of TCR beta chain sequences. V and J gene assignment, in a later analysis, came from comparing TCR nucleotide sequences with IMGT/GENE-DB human TR gene sequences. In a later analysis, CDR3 sequences and most-parsimonious VDJ recombination scenarios were assigned using the TCRdist pipeline. In a later analysis, each TCR beta chain was defined by its CDR3 amino acid sequence together with its V-gene family, and reads without a unique V-gene family were excluded. To address suspected cross-contamination and a sequencing artifact, a later analysis removed several hundred highly shared, low-generation-probability nucleotide sequences. In a later analysis, a clonal expansion index was calculated for each public chain from normalized within-repertoire ranks of inferred template counts. A later analysis computed generation probabilities with a VDJ recombination model fitted to out-of-frame rearrangements, and checked the results against IGoR. Hypergeometric tests were used in a later analysis to score TCR-TCR, TCR-HLA and TCR-CMV co-occurrence, with a repertoire-size bias correction applied to the TCR pairs. A later analysis estimated false discovery rates by permuting HLA or CMV assignments 20 times. A later analysis grouped co-occurring TCRs with DBSCAN, adding TCRdist sequence similarity when clustering within HLA-allele-positive subsets. Repertoires with fewer than 30,000 or more than 120,000 public chains were left out of co-occurrence clustering, as were about five repertoires with anomalous nucleotide sharing. The table comes from immuneACCESS by way of TCRdb, which keeps in-frame sequences with V and J called. Part of the clones is missing from these tables; in studies checked, under half for an unresolved V gene and the rest for unknown reasons. V and J calls and clone size are given by that table; D and trimming were obtained from the DNA. Counted in this sample were under 300,000 clones; around 81% of them appeared once. About 8% of the sample lies in the top ten.

Taken from the germline V gene, the CDR1 and CDR2 loops are SGHRS and YFSETQ. From V the trimming removes 4 bases and from J it removes 3 bases, while the gene matches leave 2 bases of the junction unaccounted for. Measured from the cysteine to the phenylalanine, the CDR3 is 14 residues long. Of the read, only the CDR3 DNA is kept; its 42 bases are in frame from base 1. The V gene is TRBV5-1 and the J gene is TRBJ2-1; the junction holds 9 bases that match TRBD1. The TCR comes from a woman aged 60-75 years in good health and CMV-seropositive. The sequencing sample was made of PBMCs. The DNA sequence reads TGCGCCAGCAGCGCGGACAGGGGCTACAATGAGCAGTTCTTC. Translated, it reads CASSADRGYNEQFF.